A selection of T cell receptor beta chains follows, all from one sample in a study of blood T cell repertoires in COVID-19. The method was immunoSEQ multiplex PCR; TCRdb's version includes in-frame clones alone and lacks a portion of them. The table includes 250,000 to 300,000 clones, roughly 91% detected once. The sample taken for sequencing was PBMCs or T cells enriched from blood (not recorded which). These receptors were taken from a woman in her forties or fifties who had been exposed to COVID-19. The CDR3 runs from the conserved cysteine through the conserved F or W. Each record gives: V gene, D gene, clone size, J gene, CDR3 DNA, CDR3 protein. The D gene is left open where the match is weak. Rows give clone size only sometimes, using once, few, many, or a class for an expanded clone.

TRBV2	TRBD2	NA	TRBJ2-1	TGTGCCAGCAGCGCTAGCGGGGGCCCCTACAATGAGCAGTTCTTC	CASSASGGPYNEQFF
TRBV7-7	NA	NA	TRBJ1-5	TGTGCTAGCAGCTTAGGGCGGGTGGACAGATTCAGTAATAAGTTCGGTCCCCAGCATTTT	CASSLGRVDRFSNKFGPQHF
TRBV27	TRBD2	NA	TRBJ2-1	TGTGCCAGCAGTTCGCGGGGAGGGGCCTACAATGAGCAGTTCTTC	CASSSRGGAYNEQFF
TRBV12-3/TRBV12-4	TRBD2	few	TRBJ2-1	TGTGCCAGCAGTGTTAGCGGGGGGCAGTTCTTC	CASSVSGGQFF
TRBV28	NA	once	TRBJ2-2	TGTGCCAGCAGTTTTATGGAGGGCTTTACCGGGGAGCTGTTTTTT	CASSFMEGFTGELFF
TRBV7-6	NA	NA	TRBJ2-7	TGTGCCAGCAGCTTGGCGGGACTTACGACCTACGAGCAGTACTTC	CASSLAGLTTYEQYF
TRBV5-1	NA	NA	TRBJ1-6	TGCGCCAGCAGCCAACAGGGTGCCTATAATTCACCCCTCCACTTT	CASSQQGAYNSPLHF
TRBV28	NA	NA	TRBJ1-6	TGTGCCAGCAGTTTCGGGGAGAGCTCCTATAATTCACCCCTCCACTTT	CASSFGESSYNSPLHF
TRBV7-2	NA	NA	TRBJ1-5	TGTGCCAGCAGCTCTCTGGGGTTCGGGGGTTATAGCAATCAGCCCCAGCATTTT	CASSSLGFGGYSNQPQHF
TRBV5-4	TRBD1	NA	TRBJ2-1	TGTGCCAGCACCCGACAGGGGCGTTCCTACAATGAGCAGTTCTTC	CASTRQGRSYNEQFF
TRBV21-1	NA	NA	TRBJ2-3	TGTGCCAGCAGCAATGAAACAGGGGCCCGCACAGATACGCAGTATTTT	CASSNETGARTDTQYF
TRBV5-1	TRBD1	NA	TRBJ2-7	TGCGCCAGCAGCCTGACAGGGTGGTACGAGCAGTACTTC	CASSLTGWYEQYF
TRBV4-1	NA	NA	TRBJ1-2	TGCGCCAGCAGCCAGACCGAGGCGCGATTCGCCTATGGCTACACCTTC	CASSQTEARFAYGYTF
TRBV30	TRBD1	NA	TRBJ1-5	TGTGCCTGGGCACGACAGGGGTATCAGCCCCAGCATTTT	CAWARQGYQPQHF
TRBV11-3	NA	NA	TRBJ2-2	TGTGCCAGCAGCTTTAACTCAATAGGGGAGCTGTTTTTT	CASSFNSIGELFF
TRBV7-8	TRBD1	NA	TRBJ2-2	TGTGCCAGCAGCTTAGTGACAGGGGGCTCCGGGGAGCTGTTTTTT	CASSLVTGGSGELFF
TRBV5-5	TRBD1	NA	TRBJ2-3	TGTGCCAGCAGCTTGGTGCAGGGGGCGGTTGATACGCAGTATTTT	CASSLVQGAVDTQYF
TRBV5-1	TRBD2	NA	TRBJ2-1	TGCGCCAGCAGCCTCTGGGGACTAGCGGGGGGCCCCTCGTCCTACAATGAGCAGTTCTTC	CASSLWGLAGGPSSYNEQFF